This T cell receptor (beta chain) emerged from a study of Graves' ophthalmopathy and Graves' hyperthyroidism. This clonotype has only a few counts. With V trimmed by 5 bases and J by 9 bases, 10 bases remained unmatched. Germline V gene data show CDR1 as SGDLS and CDR2 as YYNGEE. The CDR3 is 15 amino acids. From RNA, the CDR3 regions of TCR beta chains were amplified and sequenced. The authors performed first-round RT-PCR with HTBI primers and then a second-round multiplex PCR. TCRdb ran MiXCR on the multiplex PCR reads and lists one entry per CDR3 protein. The top ten clones hold more than 45% of a sample with 200,000 to 250,000 distinct CDR3 sequences, around 42% of them seen once.

The source material was peripheral blood. This TCR was sampled from an adult man with Graves' ophthalmopathy. The V call is TRBV9, the J call TRBJ1-6; 8 bases map to TRBD1. In nucleotides, the CDR3 is TGTGCCAGCAGTTACTCGGACAGGGCGGGTTCACCCCTCCACTTT. Its translation is CASSYSDRAGSPLHF.